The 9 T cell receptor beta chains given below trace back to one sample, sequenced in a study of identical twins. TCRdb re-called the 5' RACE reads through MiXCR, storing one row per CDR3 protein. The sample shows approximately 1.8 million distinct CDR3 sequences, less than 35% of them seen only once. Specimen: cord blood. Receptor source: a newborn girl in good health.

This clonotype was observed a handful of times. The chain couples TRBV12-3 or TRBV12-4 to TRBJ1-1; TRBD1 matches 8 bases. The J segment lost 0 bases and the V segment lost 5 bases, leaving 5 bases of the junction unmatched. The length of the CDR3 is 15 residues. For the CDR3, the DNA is TGTGCCAGCAGTCCGGACAGGGCGTTGAACACTGAAGCTTTCTTT. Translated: CASSPDRALNTEAFF.

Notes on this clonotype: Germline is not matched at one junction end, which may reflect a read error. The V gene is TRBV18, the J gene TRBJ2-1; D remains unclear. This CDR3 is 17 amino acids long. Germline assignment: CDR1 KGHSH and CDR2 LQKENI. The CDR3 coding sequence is TGTGCCAGCTCACCGCCTCGCCCAATCGGCTCCTGCAATGAGCAGTTCTTC. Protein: CASSPPRPIGSCNEQFF.

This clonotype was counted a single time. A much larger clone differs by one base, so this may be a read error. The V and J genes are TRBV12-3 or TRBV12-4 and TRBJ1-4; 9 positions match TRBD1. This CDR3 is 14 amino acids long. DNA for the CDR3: TGTACCAGCAGCCCGGGACAGGGTTTGGAAAAACTGTTTTTT. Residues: CTSSPGQGLEKLFF.

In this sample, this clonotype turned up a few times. The CDR3 bases are TGTGCCAGCAGTTTTGGTAGCGGGGGCCCACAAGAGACCCAGTACTTC. Protein product: CASSFGSGGPQETQYF. This rearrangement joins TRBV12-3 or TRBV12-4 to TRBJ2-5; 9 bases are a match to TRBD2. V shed 3 bases and J 2 bases; nucleotides not matched to a gene: 7. This CDR3 is built from 16 residues.

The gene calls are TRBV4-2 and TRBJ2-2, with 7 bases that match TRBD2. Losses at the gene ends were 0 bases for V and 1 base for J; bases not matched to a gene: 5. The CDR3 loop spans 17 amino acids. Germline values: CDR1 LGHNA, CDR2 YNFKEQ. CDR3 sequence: CASSQDRPSGNTGELFF. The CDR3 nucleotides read TGTGCCAGCAGCCAAGATCGGCCTAGCGGGAACACCGGGGAGCTGTTTTTT.

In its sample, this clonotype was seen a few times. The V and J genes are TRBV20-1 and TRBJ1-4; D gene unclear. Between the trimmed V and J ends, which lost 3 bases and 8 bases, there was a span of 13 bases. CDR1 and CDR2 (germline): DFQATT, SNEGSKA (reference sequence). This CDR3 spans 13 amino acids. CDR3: CSASVGLREKLFF. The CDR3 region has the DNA TGCAGTGCTAGCGTCGGGCTGCGGGAAAAACTGTTTTTT.

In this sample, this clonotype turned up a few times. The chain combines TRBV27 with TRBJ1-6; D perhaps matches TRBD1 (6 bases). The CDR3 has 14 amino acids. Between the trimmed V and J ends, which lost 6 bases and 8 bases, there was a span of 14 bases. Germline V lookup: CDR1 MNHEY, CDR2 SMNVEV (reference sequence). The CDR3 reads CASSEQGVDSPLHF. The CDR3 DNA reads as TGTGCCAGCAGCGAACAGGGTGTCGATTCACCCCTCCACTTT.

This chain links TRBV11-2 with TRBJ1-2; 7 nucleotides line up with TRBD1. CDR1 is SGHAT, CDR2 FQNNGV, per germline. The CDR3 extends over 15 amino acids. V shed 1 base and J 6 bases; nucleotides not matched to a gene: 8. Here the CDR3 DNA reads TGTGCCAGCAGCTTAGGCGACAGGGTTGTTGATGGCTACACCTTC. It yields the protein CASSLGDRVVDGYTF. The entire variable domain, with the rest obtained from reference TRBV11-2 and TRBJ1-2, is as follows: EAGVAQSPRYKIIEKRQSVAFWCNPISGHATLYWYQQILGQGPKLLIQFQNNGVVDDSQLPKDRFSAERLKGVDSTLKIQPAKLEDSAVYLCASSLGDRVVDGYTFGSGTRLTVV.

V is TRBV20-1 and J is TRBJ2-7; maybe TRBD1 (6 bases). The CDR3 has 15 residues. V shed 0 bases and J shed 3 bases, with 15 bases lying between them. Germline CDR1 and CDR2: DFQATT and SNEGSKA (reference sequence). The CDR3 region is CSARDPLNRVYEQYF. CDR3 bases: TGCAGTGCTAGAGATCCGCTTAACAGGGTCTACGAGCAGTACTTC.